The 6 T cell receptor beta chains below come from one sample, sequenced in a study of blood T cell repertoires in COVID-19. The table came from immunoSEQ multiplex PCR; TCRdb's copy has only in-frame clones and leaves some out. This table holds 490,000 or so clones, roughly 90% found once. The sequenced sample consisted of PBMCs or T cells enriched from blood (not recorded which). The receptors stem from a woman in her thirties or forties who had recovered from COVID-19.

The chain recombines TRBV9 with TRBJ2-6; maybe TRBD2 (7 bases). CDR1 and CDR2 (germline): SGDLS, YYNGEE. The CDR3 spans 19 residues. V shed 0 bases and J shed 0 bases, with 16 bases lying between them. The CDR3 sequence: CASSVVQGLFGSGANVLTF. The CDR3 DNA reads TGTGCCAGCAGCGTAGTACAGGGACTATTCGGCTCTGGGGCCAACGTCCTGACTTTC.

The rearrangement uses TRBV7-2 and TRBJ1-1; a weak D match, TRBD1 (6 bases). The V gene lost 7 bases and the J gene lost 7 bases, with 19 bases spanning the gap. Looked up from germline, CDR1 is SGHTA and CDR2 is FQGNSA. The CDR3 has 14 amino acids. CDR3 sequence: CASTPVSGVGEAFF. The CDR3 DNA reads as TGTGCCAGCACCCCTGTGTCAGGGGTAGGTGAAGCTTTCTTT.

The chain uses TRBV19 and TRBJ1-1, with D unclear. This CDR3 is built from 15 residues. The germline CDR1 and CDR2 sequences are LNHDA and SQIVND (reference sequence). The CDR3 region has the DNA TGTTCACAGAGTCGGAGGGATATTTGGGACACTGAAGCTTTCTTT. Translation: CSQSRRDIWDTEAFF.

V usage is TRBV7-2 and J usage is TRBJ2-1; D might be TRBD1 (6 bases). This CDR3 is 14 amino acids long. V was clipped by 3 bases and J by 5 bases, with 11 bases between them. Germline assignment: CDR1 SGHTA and CDR2 FQGNSA. CDR3 region: CASSFDRTNNEQFF. CDR3 sequence (DNA): TGTGCCAGCAGCTTCGACAGGACCAACAATGAGCAGTTCTTC.

This clone was seen more than once but under ten times. The rearrangement links TRBV27 to TRBJ1-2, with D perhaps TRBD1 (5 bases). V was shortened by 4 bases and J by 0 bases, with 12 bases between the two germline ends. The CDR3 consists of 15 residues. Germline assignment: CDR1 MNHEY and CDR2 SMNVEV (reference sequence). In nucleotides, the CDR3 is TGTGCCAGCAGTTATGACAGCCGGGCTAACTATGGCTACACCTTC. Encoded protein: CASSYDSRANYGYTF.

This clone was seen once. The chain has TRBV2 and TRBJ2-3; 11 nucleotides match TRBD2. Germline-derived CDR1 and CDR2 are SNHLY and FYNNEI. This CDR3 is built from 16 residues. Losses at the gene ends were 9 bases for V and 1 base for J; bases not matched to a gene: 9. As DNA, the CDR3 is TGTGCCAGTCATTCAGGGGGACTAGCGGGCACAGATACGCAGTATTTT. As protein: CASHSGGLAGTDTQYF.